The present T cell receptor (beta chain) was sequenced within a study of blood T cells in healthy people across ages. Overall study results and limits: The fall in TCR beta diversity per million T cells was roughly linear with age.

The CDR3 covers 15 residues. Germline V gene lookup returns CDR1 MGHRA and CDR2 YSYEKL. Trimming took 1 base from V and 1 from J, leaving 10 bases between them. In this sample, this clonotype turned up a few times. Its antigen is unidentified. A J-beta primer mix and a sample-barcoded 5' primer were used in a second PCR of roughly 6 to 12 cycles. MiXCR, run by TCRdb on the 5' RACE reads, gives a single entry per CDR3 protein. The sample shows about 780,000 distinct CDR3 sequences, under 30% of them seen only once. These same records also appear under a second study, on T cells of mothers and their children.

The source material was blood. The sequence was obtained from a boy aged 5-17 years in good health. The chain combines TRBV4-1 with TRBJ1-1; unclear D gene. The CDR3: CASSQGLGANTEAFF. CDR3 DNA sequence: TGCGCCAGCAGCCAAGGCCTGGGTGCGAACACTGAAGCTTTCTTT.